Sequencing of this T cell receptor beta chain was carried out in a study of blood T cell repertoires in COVID-19. Across the study: Acute and convalescent COVID-19 samples came from the United States, Italy and Spain. The analysed material was cDNA or gDNA that came from T cells, B-cell-depleted T cells, or PBMCs.

Germline CDR1 reads KGHDR; CDR2 reads SFDVKD. The ends lost 4 bases at V and 5 bases at J; junction bases unmatched: 4. This CDR3 contains 14 residues. Remarks on this clone: Other DNA variants within this sample encode the same CDR3.

Per the original methods: Using reference gene primer amplification, nucleated cell counts were estimated. Using immunoSEQ multiplex PCR, the repertoire was profiled, and TCRdb retains in-frame clones only, with some absent. The D gene and trimming were derived from the DNA, and the V and J assignments and clone size from that table. The sample includes about 98,000 clones, 75% to 85% seen only once; the top ten take over 3.5%. The TCR comes from a man between 60 and 75 years old with acute or convalescent COVID-19. Sequenced: peripheral blood. The chain links TRBV24-1 to TRBJ2-1; 7 positions agree with TRBD2. In nucleotides, the CDR3 is TGTGCCACCAGTGACCAAACTAGCGACAATGAGCAGTTCTTC. It specifies CATSDQTSDNEQFF.